This passage covers 11 T cell receptor beta chains from one sample sequenced in a study of blood T cell repertoires in COVID-19. Generated by immunoSEQ multiplex PCR, the TCRdb table keeps only in-frame clones and is missing some. The table lists approximately 150,000 clones, around four fifths of them singletons. The sample comprised peripheral blood. These receptors all stem from a woman older than 75 with acute or convalescent COVID-19.

V and J are TRBV15 and TRBJ1-4, with D perhaps TRBD1 (5 bases). Trimming took off 0 bases at V and 5 bases at J, with 16 bases between the two ends. Germline V gene sequence: CDR1 LNHNV, CDR2 YYDKDF (reference sequence). This CDR3 spans 17 amino acids. The CDR3 DNA is TGTGCCACCAGCAGAGATGTAGGGCAGGGAAAAAATGAAAAACTGTTTTTT. This codes for CATSRDVGQGKNEKLFF.

This clone was observed a handful of times. The J gene is TRBJ2-1, the V gene TRBV7-2, with 7 nucleotides matching TRBD1. Germline loops: CDR1 SGHTA, CDR2 FQGNSA. Germline trimming cut 2 bases from V and 5 bases from J; bases unmatched to any gene: 9. The CDR3 runs 16 residues. The DNA for the CDR3 is TGTGCCAGCAGCTTATCACCAGGGGGTCATCACAATGAGCAGTTCTTC. Amino acids: CASSLSPGGHHNEQFF.

The chain recombines TRBV29-1 with TRBJ2-1; 10 bases agree with TRBD2. The ends lost 7 bases at V and 4 bases at J; junction bases unmatched: 10. CDR3 length: 15 amino acids. In germline, CDR1 is SQVTM, CDR2 ANQGSEA. CDR3 loop: CSGSITSGAYNEQFF. The CDR3 nucleotides are TGCAGCGGTTCAATTACTAGCGGGGCTTACAATGAGCAGTTCTTC.

This rearrangement joins TRBV19 to TRBJ1-5, with 8 bases identical to TRBD1. This CDR3 contains 13 residues. CDR1 is LNHDA, CDR2 SQIVND, per germline (reference sequence). The J segment lost 7 bases and the V segment lost 6 bases, leaving 5 bases of the junction unmatched. CDR3 loop: CASSDTGGQPQHF. The CDR3 DNA follows: TGTGCCAGTAGCGATACAGGGGGACAGCCCCAGCATTTT. The full variable domain, with the rest looked up from reference TRBV19 and TRBJ1-5, is DGGITQSPKYLFRKEGQNVTLSCEQNLNHDAMYWYRQDPGQGLRLIYYSQIVNDFQKGDIAEGYSVSREKKESFPLTVTSAQKNPTAFYLCASSDTGGQPQHFGDGTRLSIL.

The chain's CDR3 is CASSFLTGEAFF. DNA of the CDR3: TGTGCCAGCAGTTTTTTGACAGGGGAAGCTTTCTTT. The chain uses TRBV6-2 or TRBV6-3 and TRBJ1-1; TRBD1 agrees at 7 bases. This CDR3 contains 12 residues. CDR1 MNHEY and CDR2 SVGEGT come from the germline V gene. The V and J ends lost 4 bases and 8 bases, in that order; junction bases with no gene match: 4.

This clone was detected once. The chain combines TRBV18 with TRBJ2-2, with 10 positions matching TRBD2. Trimming at V came to 2 bases and at J to 4 bases, leaving 13 bases not matched to a gene. The CDR3 is 19 amino acids. The germline gives CDR1 KGHSH, CDR2 LQKENI. CDR3 loop: CASSPIAVASGSGTGELFF. CDR3 nucleotide sequence: TGTGCCAGCTCACCAATCGCCGTGGCTAGCGGGAGCGGCACCGGGGAGCTGTTTTTT.

This chain joins TRBV6-2 or TRBV6-3 and TRBJ1-4, with no clear D. Trimming took off 5 bases at V and 5 bases at J, with 9 bases between the two ends. The CDR3 sequence is 13 residues long. Germline V CDR1 and CDR2: MNHEY, SVGEGT. In DNA form, the CDR3 reads TGTGCCAGCAGTGCGGCGCTAAATGAAAAACTGTTTTTT. Its translation is CASSAALNEKLFF.

The chain recombines TRBV7-6 with TRBJ1-1; 9 nucleotides line up with TRBD1. Germline V gene lookup returns CDR1 SGHVS and CDR2 FNYEAQ. The CDR3 runs 13 residues. The V segment lost 1 base and the J segment 8 bases; nucleotides outside the gene matches: 2. The DNA for the CDR3 is TGTGCCAGCAGCTTAGGGGGACAGGGAGAAGCTTTCTTT. This sequence encodes CASSLGGQGEAFF.

The V call is TRBV10-3, the J call TRBJ1-5, with D maybe TRBD1 (6 bases). Germline CDR1 and CDR2: ENHRY and SYGVKD. V lost 2 bases and J lost 7, with 15 bases in between. The CDR3 sequence is 15 residues long. The CDR3 bases are TGTGCCATCAGTGAGCAGGGGAGGGGTAAACAGCCCCAGCATTTT. Translation gives CAISEQGRGKQPQHF.

This chain links TRBV7-2 with TRBJ2-1, with D tentatively TRBD2 (7 bases). The CDR3 loop spans 16 amino acids. From germline, CDR1 is SGHTA and CDR2 FQGNSA. V was trimmed by 3 bases and J by 3 bases, leaving 15 bases between them. The CDR3 coding sequence is TGTGCCAGCAGCTTCTTCCGGGGGGCTGGCTACAATGAGCAGTTCTTC. Translation gives CASSFFRGAGYNEQFF.

This clone showed up just once. The chain employs TRBV6-2 or TRBV6-3 and TRBJ1-1, with a tentative D call TRBD1 (6 bases). Trimming pared 4 bases from V and 6 bases from J, leaving 18 bases between. This CDR3 spans 15 amino acids. Germline values: CDR1 MNHEY, CDR2 SVGEGT. CDR3 sequence: CASSSRQALGAEAFF. The CDR3 DNA follows: TGTGCCAGCAGTTCCCGACAGGCCCTGGGCGCTGAAGCTTTCTTT.